Presented here are 9 T cell receptor beta chains from one specimen sequenced in a study of CD8+CD57+ T cells in acquired aplastic anemia (dated 2018 in TCRdb). Flow cytometry had shown CD8+CD57+ cell expansion in the patients selected for sequencing. For sequencing, an Illumina HiSeq 2000 was employed. TCR beta VDJ combination and CDR3 sequence profiling used genomic DNA as the template. TCRdb trimmed the raw reads at Q25, called clones with MiXCR and kept productive beta chains. CDR3 protein sequences are deduplicated, and each keeps its most common genes and DNA. The sample data list roughly 250,000 distinct CDR3 sequences, and approximately 82% of these were observed just once. The ten top clones hold over 35% of the sample. Sequenced sample: sorted CD4+, CD8+, or CD8+CD57+ T cells (not recorded which) from PBMCs. These receptors were taken from a human donor with aplastic anemia.

The rearrangement uses TRBV11-1 and TRBJ2-7, with 7 bases aligning to TRBD2. The CDR3 spans 15 residues. CDR1 and CDR2 from the germline V gene are SGHAT and FQDESV (reference sequence). V trimming: 5 bases; J trimming: 0 bases; junction bases outside the gene matches: 7. As DNA, the CDR3 is TGTGCCAGCAGCATTACTAGCGCAATCTCCTACGAGCAGTACTTC. This sequence encodes CASSITSAISYEQYF.

A word on this clonotype: A junction end diverges from the germline sequence, so it may reflect a read error. The chain links TRBV5-1 to TRBJ2-7; 10 bases map to TRBD1. The CDR3 runs 14 residues. CDR1 is SGHRS and CDR2 is YFSETQ in the germline V gene. CDR3 region: CSSSLDWTGGEQYF. The CDR3 DNA reads TGCTCCAGCAGCTTGGATTGGACAGGGGGCGAGCAGTACTTC.

The chain recombines TRBV6-2 or TRBV6-3 with TRBJ2-3; tentatively, D is TRBD2 (5 bases). V lost 7 bases and J lost 2, with 16 bases in between. The length of the CDR3 is 15 residues. Germline V lookup: CDR1 MNHEY, CDR2 SVGEGT. For the CDR3, the DNA is TGTGCCAGCATTCATCTGGGCGGGCCCACAGATACGCAGTATTTT. Its protein is CASIHLGGPTDTQYF.

The gene calls are TRBV11-3 and TRBJ2-3; the D gene is possibly TRBD2 (6 bases). Trimming left V 7 bases short and J 6 bases short, with 14 bases between. This CDR3 contains 13 residues. Per germline, CDR1 SGHNT and CDR2 YENEEA. CDR3 protein: CASNLEGLDTQYF. The CDR3 nucleotides read TGTGCCAGCAACTTGGAGGGACTGGATACGCAGTATTTT.

This clonotype has a handful of counts. This may be a read error, as it is one base from a much larger clone. This chain links TRBV7-6 with TRBJ2-3; perhaps TRBD2 as D (7 bases). The germline CDR1 and CDR2 sequences are SGHVS and FNYEAQ. The CDR3 spans 14 residues. The CDR3 spells CASTLGGVPSGANF. For the CDR3, the DNA is TGTGCCAGCACCCTAGGGGGGGTCCCCTCTGGGGCCAACTTT.

This chain links TRBV2 with TRBJ2-1; D is perhaps TRBD2 (6 bases). Looked up from germline, CDR1 is SNHLY and CDR2 is FYNNEI. CDR3 length: 14 amino acids. Trimming pared 3 bases from V and 8 bases from J, leaving 14 bases between. Here the CDR3 reads CASSDGGPSDEQFF. The CDR3 DNA sequence: TGTGCCAGCAGTGATGGAGGGCCCAGCGATGAGCAGTTCTTC.

V usage is TRBV9 and J usage is TRBJ1-2; D unresolved. Germline lookup yields CDR1 SGDLS and CDR2 YYNGEE. The CDR3 loop spans 14 amino acids. V lost 4 bases and J 11 bases, leaving 21 bases between the germline ends. The CDR3 DNA reads as TGTGCCAGCAGCTTAGCTACGGGGAACTATCGGTACACCTTC. As protein: CASSLATGNYRYTF.

Comment on this clonotype: At one end, the junction sequence differs from germline, possibly due to a read error. The V call is TRBV7-8, the J call TRBJ2-1, with D perhaps TRBD2 (7 bases). Germline-derived CDR1 and CDR2 are SGHVS and FQNEAQ. The CDR3 is 17 amino acids. The CDR3 protein is CASSLMRGGSSYYEQFF. Here the CDR3 DNA reads TGTGCCAGCAGCTTAATGAGGGGGGGGAGCTCCTACTATGAGCAGTTCTTC. The full variable domain, its missing parts supplied by reference TRBV7-8 and TRBJ2-1, is GAGVSQSPRYKVAKRGQDVALRCDPISGHVSLFWYQQALGQGPEFLTYFQNEAQLDKSGLPSDRFFAERPEGSVSTLKIQRTQQEDSAVYLCASSLMRGGSSYYEQFFGPGTRLTVL.

This sequence joins TRBV7-2 and TRBJ1-6, with D possibly being TRBD1 (5 bases). This CDR3 region has 18 residues. Germline CDR1 SGHTA, CDR2 FQGNSA. Trimming cost V 5 bases and J 3 bases, with 20 bases left between them. For the CDR3, the DNA is TGTGCCAGCAGCCCGTCGGCCGGGACCGAGAACTATAATTCACCCCTCCACTTT. Protein product: CASSPSAGTENYNSPLHF.